This record looks at one TCR beta chain sequence and its context. Its antigen specificity is not known. No much larger clone exists at a distance of one base, and base qualities are not known. Looking up the germline V gene (reference sequence) yields CDR1 SEHNR and CDR2 FQNEAQ. The CDR3 holds 15 amino acids from the cysteine to the phenylalanine. CDR3 DNA only is kept here, 45 bases in frame from base 1. V lost 0 bases and J lost 7 bases; the stretch between them is 14 bases long. In the ViraFEST assay, PBMC were stimulated with viral peptide pools, and antigen-specific CD4+ T cell clonotypes were then identified by expansion using TCR sequencing. After more than 9 days of culture, CD4+ T cells were isolated with the EasySep CD4+ T cell isolation kit. The absence of prior SARS-CoV-2 infection in healthy vaccine recipients was confirmed by negative nucleocapsid antibodies before and after vaccination. Each well held roughly 2 million PBMC cultured in IMDM containing about 5.4% human AB serum, 8.5 to 10 IU/ml IL-2 and gentamicin, along with roughly 10 ug/ml peptides. Half of the culture medium was replaced with fresh IL-2-containing medium on days 3 and 7. Each peptide stimulation condition was cultured in triplicate wells unless otherwise noted. PBMC were separated from whole blood using Ficoll-Paque Plus gradient centrifugation and were then either cryopreserved at -140C or used fresh. Overlapping peptide pools spanned the spike proteins of SARS-CoV-2 and the common cold coronaviruses HCoV-NL63, HCoV-OC43 and HCoV-229E. Genomic DNA was extracted from cultured CD4+ T cells with the QIAamp micro DNA kit.

Libraries were constructed by the immunoSEQ multiplex PCR assay. DNA from the CD4+ T cells that had been cultured and isolated underwent TCR beta CDR3 sequencing. Per the source publication's procedure: Non-productive TCR sequences were discarded, and reads were trimmed to the CDR3 region, with only CDR3s of 7 or more amino acids retained. The MANAFEST web app was used to pick out antigen-specific clonotypes by comparing their expansion in peptide wells with that in reference cultures. Positive clones required FDR<0.05 expansion versus reference and all other wells, odds ratio above 5, and frequency above 0.1% in two replicate wells. Cross-reactive clonotypes were defined as significantly expanded in SARS-CoV-2 spike wells and in at least one common cold coronavirus spike condition. CDR3 similarity was assessed by Levenshtein distance with the stringdist R package, and unrooted trees were built with ape in R 3.6.1. TCRdb obtained this table from immuneACCESS and retained in-frame rearrangements with V and J assigned. These tables miss some clones; where compared with another copy, unresolved V genes account for less than half of the shortfall, and the remainder is unexplained. The V and J calls and clone size come from that table; D and trimming were worked out from the DNA. Present in this sample are approximately 54,000 clones, over 75% of which were seen just once. Clones ranked in the top ten supply about 2.2% of the sample.

The record originates from a study of vaccination effects on CD4 cells after COVID-19 (dated by TCRdb to 2022 to 2024). Study-level background: Each participant got two doses of an mRNA SARS-CoV-2 vaccine, either BNT162b2 or mRNA-1273. In both COVID-19 convalescent patients and infection-naive vaccine recipients, the study compared SARS-CoV-2 spike-specific CD4+ TCR repertoires from before mRNA vaccination with those from after it. A total of 10 COVID-19 convalescent patients and several SARS-CoV-2-naive healthy vaccine recipients were included in the full study. The Oncomine TCR Beta short-read assay on an Illumina iSeq 100 was used to sequence cultures from other donors in the study.

General findings and caveats noted by the study authors: In healthy vaccine recipients, vaccine-induced clones were almost all SARS-CoV-2 mono-reactive, with only 1 of 255 cross-reactive with common cold coronaviruses. Both infection-induced and vaccine-induced clones contracted markedly at late post-vaccination timepoints, which is consistent with waning T cell responses. Only a small number of convalescent patients were included, and no early post-infection timepoints were available, which limited the study.

The chain is made from TRBV7-9 and TRBJ2-3; tentative D gene TRBD2, with 7 bases matching. The origin of this receptor is a human donor who received a COVID-19 vaccine. The sequences come from CD4+ T cells from PBMCs cultured with HCoV-229E spike peptides, collected before COVID-19 vaccination. This sample's cell subset or site label indicates: HCoV-229E spike overlapping peptide pool stimulation. The sequence in DNA is TGTGCCAGCAGCTTAGCGGGGGGGCGCGCGTATACGCAGTATTTT. Its amino acids are CASSLAGGRAYTQYF.